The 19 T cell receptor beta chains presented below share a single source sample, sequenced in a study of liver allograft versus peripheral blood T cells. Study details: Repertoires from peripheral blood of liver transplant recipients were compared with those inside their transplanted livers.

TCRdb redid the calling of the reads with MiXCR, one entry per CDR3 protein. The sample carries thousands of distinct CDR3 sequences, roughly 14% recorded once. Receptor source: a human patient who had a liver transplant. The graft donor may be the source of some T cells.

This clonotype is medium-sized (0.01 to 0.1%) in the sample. The CDR3 sequence is CASSLYGNTEAFF. In DNA, the CDR3 is TGTGCCAGCAGCTTATATGGTAACACTGAAGCTTTCTTT. V usage is TRBV7-9 and J usage is TRBJ1-1, with D unclear. Trimming stripped 2 bases from V and 2 bases from J, with 6 bases between. The CDR3 sequence is 13 residues long. Germline CDR1 SEHNR, CDR2 FQNEAQ (reference sequence).

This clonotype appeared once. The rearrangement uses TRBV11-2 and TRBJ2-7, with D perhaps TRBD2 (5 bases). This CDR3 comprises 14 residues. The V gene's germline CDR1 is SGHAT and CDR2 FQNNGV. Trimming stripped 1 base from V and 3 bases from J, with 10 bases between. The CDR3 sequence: CASSLVEGGYEQYF. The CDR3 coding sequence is TGTGCCAGCAGCTTAGTAGAGGGCGGCTACGAGCAGTACTTC. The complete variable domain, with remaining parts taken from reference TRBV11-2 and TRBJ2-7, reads EAGVAQSPRYKIIEKRQSVAFWCNPISGHATLYWYQQILGQGPKLLIQFQNNGVVDDSQLPKDRFSAERLKGVDSTLKIQPAKLEDSAVYLCASSLVEGGYEQYFGPGTRLTVT.

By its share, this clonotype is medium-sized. CDR3: CASSTDSNQPQHF. As DNA, the CDR3 is TGTGCCAGTAGCACAGATAGCAATCAGCCCCAGCATTTT. The chain uses TRBV19 and TRBJ1-5; D uncertain. CDR1 and CDR2 (germline): LNHDA, SQIVND (reference sequence). The CDR3 loop spans 13 amino acids. V lost 6 bases, J lost 0 bases, and 6 bases lay in between. Looking up the rest from reference TRBV19 and TRBJ1-5 gives the full variable domain: DGGITQSPKYLFRKEGQNVTLSCEQNLNHDAMYWYRQDPGQGLRLIYYSQIVNDFQKGDIAEGYSVSREKKESFPLTVTSAQKNPTAFYLCASSTDSNQPQHFGDGTRLSIL.

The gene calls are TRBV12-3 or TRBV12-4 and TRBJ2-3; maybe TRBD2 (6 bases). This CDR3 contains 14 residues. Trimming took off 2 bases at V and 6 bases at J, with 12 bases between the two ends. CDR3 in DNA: TGTGCCAGCAGTTTAAGGCTAGCGAGCGATACGCAGTATTTT. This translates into CASSLRLASDTQYF.

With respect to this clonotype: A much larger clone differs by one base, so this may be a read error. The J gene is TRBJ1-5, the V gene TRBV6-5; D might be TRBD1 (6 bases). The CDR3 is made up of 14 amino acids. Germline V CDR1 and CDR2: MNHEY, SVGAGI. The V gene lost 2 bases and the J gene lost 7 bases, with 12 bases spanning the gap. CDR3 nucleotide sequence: TGTGCCAGCAGTTACGTAGGGGGGCGGCAGCCCCAGCATTTT. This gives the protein CASSYVGGRQPQHF.

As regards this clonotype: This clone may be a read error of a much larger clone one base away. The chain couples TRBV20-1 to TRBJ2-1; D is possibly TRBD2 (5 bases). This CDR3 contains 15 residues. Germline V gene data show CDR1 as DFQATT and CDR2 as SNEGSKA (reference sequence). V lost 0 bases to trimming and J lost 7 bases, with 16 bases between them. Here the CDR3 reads CSARDLVGVGNEQFF. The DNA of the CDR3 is TGCAGTGCTAGAGATTTAGTGGGAGTAGGTAATGAGCAGTTCTTC.

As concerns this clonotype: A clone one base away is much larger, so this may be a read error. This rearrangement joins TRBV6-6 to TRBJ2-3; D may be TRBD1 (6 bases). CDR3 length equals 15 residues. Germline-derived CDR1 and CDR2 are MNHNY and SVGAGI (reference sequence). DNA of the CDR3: TGTGCCAGCAGAGGGGAAAAGGGGGTGACAGATACGCTGTATTTT. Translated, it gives CASRGEKGVTDTLYF.

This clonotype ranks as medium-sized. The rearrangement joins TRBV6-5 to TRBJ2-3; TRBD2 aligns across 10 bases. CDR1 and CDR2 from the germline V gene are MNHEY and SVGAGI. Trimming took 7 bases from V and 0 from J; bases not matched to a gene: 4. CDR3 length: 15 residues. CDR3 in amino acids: CASKRGGLSTDTQYF. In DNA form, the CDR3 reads TGTGCCAGCAAGCGGGGGGGCCTAAGCACAGATACGCAGTATTTT.

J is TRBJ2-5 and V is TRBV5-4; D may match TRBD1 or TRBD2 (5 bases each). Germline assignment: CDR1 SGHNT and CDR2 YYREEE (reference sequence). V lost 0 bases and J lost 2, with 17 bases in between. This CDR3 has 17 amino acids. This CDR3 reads CASSLDPEGLVQETQYF. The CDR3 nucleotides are TGTGCCAGCAGCTTGGATCCTGAGGGGCTGGTTCAAGAGACCCAGTACTTC.

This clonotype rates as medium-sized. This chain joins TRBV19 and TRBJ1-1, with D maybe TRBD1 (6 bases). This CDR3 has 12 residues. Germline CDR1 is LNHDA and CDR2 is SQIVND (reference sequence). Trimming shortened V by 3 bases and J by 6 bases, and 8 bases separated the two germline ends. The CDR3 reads CASSMDSAEAFF. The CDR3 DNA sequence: TGTGCCAGTAGTATGGACAGCGCTGAAGCTTTCTTT.

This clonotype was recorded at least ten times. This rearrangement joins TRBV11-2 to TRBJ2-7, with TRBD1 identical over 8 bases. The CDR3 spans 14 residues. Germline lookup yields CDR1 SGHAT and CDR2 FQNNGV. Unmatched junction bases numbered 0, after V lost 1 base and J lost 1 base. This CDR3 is CASSLGTGSYEQYF. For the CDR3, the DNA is TGTGCCAGCAGCTTAGGGACAGGGTCCTACGAGCAGTACTTC.

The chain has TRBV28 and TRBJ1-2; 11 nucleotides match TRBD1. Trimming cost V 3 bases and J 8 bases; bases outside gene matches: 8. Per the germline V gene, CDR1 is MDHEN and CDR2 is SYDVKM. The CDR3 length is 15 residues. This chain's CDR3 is CASSLSGQGALGYTF. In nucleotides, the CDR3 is TGTGCCAGCAGTTTGTCTGGACAGGGGGCGTTAGGCTACACCTTC.

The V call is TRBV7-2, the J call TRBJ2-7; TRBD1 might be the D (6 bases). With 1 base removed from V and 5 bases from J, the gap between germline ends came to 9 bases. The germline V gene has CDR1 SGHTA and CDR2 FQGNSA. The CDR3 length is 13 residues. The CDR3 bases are TGTGCCAGCAGCTTAGGGGGGCTGGACGAGCAGTACTTC. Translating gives CASSLGGLDEQYF.

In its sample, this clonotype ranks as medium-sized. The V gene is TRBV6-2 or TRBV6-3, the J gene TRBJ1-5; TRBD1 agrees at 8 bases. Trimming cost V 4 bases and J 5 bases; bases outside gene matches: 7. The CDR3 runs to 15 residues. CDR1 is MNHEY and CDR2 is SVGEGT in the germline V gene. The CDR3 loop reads CASSSGQGPYQPQHF. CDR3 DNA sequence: TGTGCCAGCAGTTCAGGACAGGGACCTTATCAGCCCCAGCATTTT.

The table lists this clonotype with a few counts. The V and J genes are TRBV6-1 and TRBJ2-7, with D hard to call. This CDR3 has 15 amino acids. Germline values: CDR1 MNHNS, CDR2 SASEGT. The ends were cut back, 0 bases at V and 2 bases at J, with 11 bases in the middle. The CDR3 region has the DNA TGTGCCAGCAGTGAAGCGGCAGGCGGCCCCTACGAGCAGTACTTC. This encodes CASSEAAGGPYEQYF.

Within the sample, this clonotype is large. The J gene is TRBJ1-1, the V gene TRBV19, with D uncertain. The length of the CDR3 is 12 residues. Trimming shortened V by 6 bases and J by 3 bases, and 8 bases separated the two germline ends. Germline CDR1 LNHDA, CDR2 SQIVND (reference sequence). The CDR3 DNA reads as TGTGCCAGTAGGGACCGGTACACTGAAGCTTTCTTT. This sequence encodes CASRDRYTEAFF.

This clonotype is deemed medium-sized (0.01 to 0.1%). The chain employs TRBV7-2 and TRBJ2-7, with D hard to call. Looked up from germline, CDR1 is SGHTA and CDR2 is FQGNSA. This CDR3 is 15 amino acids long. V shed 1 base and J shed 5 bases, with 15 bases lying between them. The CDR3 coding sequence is TGTGCCAGCAGCTTAGAGGTCTCGCCGTACCACGAGCAGTACTTC. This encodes CASSLEVSPYHEQYF.

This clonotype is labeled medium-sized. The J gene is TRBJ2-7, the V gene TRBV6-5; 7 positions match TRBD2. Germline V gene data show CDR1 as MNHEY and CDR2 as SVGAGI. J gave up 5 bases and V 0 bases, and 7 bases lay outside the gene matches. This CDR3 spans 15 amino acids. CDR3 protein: CASSYSRTSIHEQYF. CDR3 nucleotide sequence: TGTGCCAGCAGTTACTCTCGGACTAGTATCCACGAGCAGTACTTC.

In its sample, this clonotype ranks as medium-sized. CDR3 region: CASTVLAGGTNTGELFF. Written as DNA, the CDR3 is TGTGCCAGCACGGTGCTAGCGGGAGGGACGAACACCGGGGAGCTGTTTTTT. J is TRBJ2-2 and V is TRBV6-5, with 12 bases that match TRBD2. Trimming took 7 bases from V and 0 from J; bases not matched to a gene: 6. Germline lookup yields CDR1 MNHEY and CDR2 SVGAGI. The CDR3 runs to 17 residues.